Below, 20 T cell receptor beta chains from the same sample are listed, as sequenced in a study of graft-versus-host responses after intestinal transplantation. Their antigens are not known. Profiling relied on immunoSEQ multiplex PCR, and the TCRdb table lists in-frame clones only, not all of them. The table shows roughly 96,000 clones, with roughly 90% occurring only once. The starting material was unstimulated CD8+ T cells sorted from spleen or lymph node cells, obtained before intestinal transplant. The receptors shown here come from a human donor who received an intestinal transplant.

V usage is TRBV12-5 and J usage is TRBJ1-2; D possibly corresponds to TRBD1 (6 bases). This CDR3 spans 15 amino acids. V lost 1 base and J 3 bases, leaving 12 bases between the germline ends. Germline V lookup: CDR1 LGHNT, CDR2 FRNRAP. CDR3 sequence: CASGLGQEADYGYTF. As DNA, the CDR3 is TGTGCTAGTGGTTTGGGACAGGAGGCGGACTATGGCTACACCTTC.

The chain combines TRBV5-4 with TRBJ2-3; 8 bases are shared with TRBD2. V dropped 0 bases and J dropped 0; count of bases not matched to a gene: 3. The CDR3 length is 16 residues. Germline CDR1 reads SGHNT; CDR2 reads YYREEE (reference sequence). CDR3 protein: CASSLDGGGSTDTQYF. Here the CDR3 DNA reads TGTGCCAGCAGCTTGGACGGCGGGGGGAGCACAGATACGCAGTATTTT.

This sequence joins TRBV6-1 and TRBJ2-5, with D maybe TRBD2 (6 bases). The CDR3 has 13 residues. CDR1 is MNHNS and CDR2 is SASEGT in the germline V gene. V was clipped by 3 bases and J by 4 bases, with 9 bases between them. The DNA for the CDR3 is TGTGCCAGCAGTGAGGGGGGAGGAGAGACCCAGTACTTC. Protein: CASSEGGGETQYF.

The chain links TRBV6-5 to TRBJ2-1; no clear D. Looked up from germline, CDR1 is MNHEY and CDR2 is SVGAGI. CDR3 length: 14 amino acids. Deletions cut 2 bases from V and 3 bases from J, with 8 bases between. The CDR3 nucleotides read TGTGCCAGCAGTTACGTCTCGGGCTACAATGAGCAGTTCTTC. Protein product: CASSYVSGYNEQFF.

The V and J genes are TRBV27 and TRBJ1-1; 7 nucleotides match TRBD1. CDR1 MNHEY and CDR2 SMNVEV come from the germline V gene (reference sequence). The V and J ends lost 5 bases and 6 bases, in that order; junction bases with no gene match: 12. The CDR3 is 15 residues long. In nucleotides, the CDR3 is TGTGCCAGCAGTACCGATTACAGGGGCGCCCCTGAAGCTTTCTTT. Translating it yields CASSTDYRGAPEAFF.

This chain joins TRBV7-2 and TRBJ2-7; 7 nucleotides agree with TRBD1. Germline V gene data show CDR1 as SGHTA and CDR2 as FQGNSA. The CDR3 length is 13 residues. The V segment lost 4 bases and the J segment 3 bases; nucleotides outside the gene matches: 3. CDR3 nucleotides: TGTGCCAGCAGCTCATGGACAGGCTACGAGCAGTACTTC. It specifies CASSSWTGYEQYF.

The CDR3 loop reads CASSAGINQPQHF. In nucleotides, the CDR3 is TGTGCCAGCAGTGCAGGAATAAATCAGCCCCAGCATTTT. The chain uses TRBV6-5 and TRBJ1-5; D is unresolved. The CDR3 contains 13 residues. V was cut by 5 bases and J by 4 bases, with 9 bases left in between. Germline assignment: CDR1 MNHEY and CDR2 SVGAGI.

Only one count was recorded for this clone. The V call is TRBV13, the J call TRBJ1-3; D remains ambiguous. V lost 4 bases and J lost 0, with 10 bases in between. CDR1 is PRHDT and CDR2 is FYEKMQ in the germline V gene (reference sequence). The CDR3 contains 15 residues. The CDR3 sequence: CASSSPSLSGNTIYF. The CDR3 coding sequence is TGTGCCAGCAGCTCCCCTTCTCTCTCTGGAAACACCATATATTTT.

The CDR3 sequence is CASSGRGTAPADTQYF. The CDR3 DNA is TGTGCCAGCAGCGGCCGGGGGACGGCGCCGGCAGATACGCAGTATTTT. The chain links TRBV4-2 to TRBJ2-3; D is possibly TRBD2 (6 bases). With 5 bases removed from V and 4 bases from J, the gap between germline ends came to 19 bases. CDR1 and CDR2 from the germline V gene are LGHNA and YNFKEQ. CDR3 size: 16 residues.

This clone appeared a few times. The identical CDR3 is also encoded by other nucleotide sequences in the sample. The gene calls are TRBV29-1 and TRBJ2-1; 7 positions match TRBD2. CDR3 length: 10 residues. Trimming took 7 bases from V and 7 from J; bases not matched to a gene: 1. Germline-derived CDR1 and CDR2 are SQVTM and ANQGSEA. CDR3 DNA sequence: TGCAGCGCCGGGGGGAATGAGCAGTTCTTC. Protein: CSAGGNEQFF.

The rearrangement uses TRBV7-9 and TRBJ2-1, with D tentatively TRBD1 (7 bases). This CDR3 has 16 residues. V lost 7 bases to trimming and J lost 4 bases, with 20 bases between them. Germline V gives CDR1 SEHNR, CDR2 FQNEAQ (reference sequence). CDR3 amino acids: CASTGQQGRIYNEQFF. The CDR3 bases are TGTGCCAGCACCGGACAACAGGGGAGGATTTACAATGAGCAGTTCTTC.

The genes are TRBV18 and TRBJ2-7; a weak D match, TRBD1 (5 bases). Germline-derived CDR1 and CDR2 are KGHSH and LQKENI. This CDR3 is built from 15 residues. The germline V and J ends were trimmed by 3 bases and 0 bases, with 12 bases remaining between them. The CDR3 nucleotides are TGTGCCAGCTCACCGGGGCCAGTACCCTCCTACGAGCAGTACTTC. This sequence encodes CASSPGPVPSYEQYF.

This chain connects TRBV5-1 to TRBJ2-2; 10 bases map to TRBD2. Germline lookup yields CDR1 SGHRS and CDR2 YFSETQ. With 2 bases clipped from V and 7 bases from J, the junction kept 14 bases outside the gene matches. The CDR3 length is 18 residues. The chain's CDR3 is CASSFVFGLAGVVGELFF. DNA for the CDR3: TGCGCCAGCAGCTTTGTCTTCGGGCTAGCGGGAGTTGTCGGGGAGCTGTTTTTT.

The chain links TRBV6-1 to TRBJ2-1; 11 bases match TRBD2. The trim removed 5 bases at V and 4 bases at J, leaving 4 bases unmatched. The CDR3 is made up of 15 amino acids. Germline-derived CDR1 and CDR2 are MNHNS and SASEGT. CDR3 amino acids: CASSLTSGMYNEQFF. The CDR3 nucleotides read TGTGCCAGCAGTCTGACTAGCGGGATGTACAATGAGCAGTTCTTC.

The chain has TRBV5-4 and TRBJ2-1; 7 positions agree with TRBD2. The CDR3 spans 15 residues. Germline loops: CDR1 SGHNT, CDR2 YYREEE (reference sequence). Unmatched junction bases numbered 2, after V lost 0 bases and J lost 2 bases. This CDR3 is CASSLEAGAYNEQFF. The CDR3 coding sequence is TGTGCCAGCAGCTTGGAGGCGGGGGCCTACAATGAGCAGTTCTTC.

J is TRBJ1-5 and V is TRBV10-1; the match to TRBD1 covers 7 bases. The CDR3 sequence is 12 residues long. J lost 5 bases, V lost 6 bases, and 1 base had no gene match. Germline-derived CDR1 and CDR2 are WNHNN and SYGVQD (reference sequence). CDR3: CASRTGYQPQHF. In DNA form, the CDR3 reads TGCGCCAGCAGGACAGGGTATCAGCCCCAGCATTTT.

This clone was recorded once. The genes are TRBV7-9 and TRBJ2-1; D possibly corresponds to TRBD1 (6 bases). CDR3 length: 14 residues. Trimming took 5 bases from V and 4 from J, leaving 12 bases between them. The germline gives CDR1 SEHNR, CDR2 FQNEAQ (reference sequence). CDR3 sequence reads: CASSPLGQYNEQFF. The CDR3 coding sequence is TGTGCCAGCAGCCCACTTGGACAGTACAATGAGCAGTTCTTC.

This sequence joins TRBV9 and TRBJ1-6; TRBD1 might be the D (6 bases). Trimming removed 3 bases from V and 2 bases from J, with 15 bases in between. This CDR3 has 17 amino acids. The V gene's germline CDR1 is SGDLS and CDR2 YYNGEE. The CDR3 DNA sequence: TGTGCCAGCAGCGACGGATTCACAGGGCCCTATAATTCACCCCTCCACTTT. As protein: CASSDGFTGPYNSPLHF.

The chain is built from TRBV27 and TRBJ2-5; 9 positions agree with TRBD2. The J call is doubtful: the DNA matches TRBJ2-7 better. The CDR3 loop spans 18 amino acids. Germline CDR1 MNHEY, CDR2 SMNVEV (reference sequence). The CDR3 nucleotides read TGTGCCAGCAGTTTATTTCTTGATGGTAGCGGGAGTGAACACGAGCAGTACTTC. Encoded protein: CASSLFLDGSGSEHEQYF.

CDR3 in DNA: TGTGCCAGTAGTCCCGGATCTACGAGGCCAGAGACCCAGTACTTC. This translates into CASSPGSTRPETQYF. The V call is TRBV19, the J call TRBJ2-5, with D unclear. Germline CDR1 reads LNHDA; CDR2 reads SQIVND (reference sequence). This CDR3 is 15 amino acids long. V was trimmed by 5 bases and J by 4 bases, leaving 17 bases between them.